This T cell receptor (beta chain) was obtained from a study of cytomegalovirus exposure and HLA in healthy donors. In the PCR, 60 Vbeta and 13 Jbeta primers were used. The assay was immunoSEQ multiplex PCR, and TCRdb's table has in-frame clones only and misses some. Seen here are 150,000 to 200,000 clones, 65% to 90% observed once, and the top ten hold approximately 2%. Findings and limits, study-wide: Analysis was carried out at a later point, and it linked a missense DCLRE1C variant to TCR beta V- and J-gene trimming.

In regard to this clone: No antigen is known for it. Germline is not matched at one junction end, which may reflect a read error.

The germline gives CDR1 SEHNR, CDR2 FQNEAQ (reference sequence). The length of the CDR3 is 18 residues. This chain uses TRBV7-9 with TRBJ2-1; the match to TRBD2 covers 15 bases. Input material: PBMCs. The sequence derives from a woman aged 18 to 35 in good health and CMV-seronegative. CDR3 sequence (DNA): TGTTCCAGCAGCCGGACTAGCGGGAGGGCCGAATTTTACAATGAGCAGTTCTTC. Translating it yields CSSSRTSGRAEFYNEQFF.